Listed below are T cell receptor beta chains from one sample, sequenced in a study of OX40 agonist ivuxolimab in advanced cancers. The table came from immunoSEQ multiplex PCR; TCRdb's copy has only in-frame clones and leaves some out. Of more than 45,000 clones in the sample, just over 85% were seen once. Here the sequenced sample was CD4+ or CD8+ T cells sorted from blood, taken in a trial of the OX40 agonist ivuxolimab. Every receptor here comes from an adult with an advanced solid tumor such as melanoma, head and neck, liver or kidney cancer. Both conserved end residues are part of each CDR3.

j_call: TRBJ2-1
v_call: TRBV5-4
cdr3_aa: CASSSSGGRYNEQFF

j_call: TRBJ1-5
v_call: TRBV4-1
cdr3_aa: CASSQEFSQPQHF

j_call: TRBJ2-5
v_call: TRBV6-5
cdr3_aa: CASSDLQGQETQYF

j_call: TRBJ2-3
v_call: TRBV6-5
cdr3_aa: CASSYSSVPDTQYF

j_call: TRBJ1-2
v_call: TRBV29-1
cdr3_aa: CSVHTGGNYGYTF

j_call: TRBJ2-5
v_call: TRBV2
cdr3_aa: CASSPHGSGETQYF

j_call: TRBJ2-7
v_call: TRBV5-1
cdr3_aa: CASSKLAGGSYEQYF

j_call: TRBJ2-7
v_call: TRBV29-1
cdr3_aa: CSVEVGGLVQYF

j_call: TRBJ1-6
v_call: TRBV5-1
cdr3_aa: CASSFGQNSPLHF

j_call: TRBJ2-1
v_call: TRBV27
cdr3_aa: CASSLSPTENEQFF

j_call: TRBJ2-5
v_call: TRBV4-1
cdr3_aa: CASSHTRGRDETQYF

j_call: TRBJ2-3
v_call: TRBV7-8
cdr3_aa: CASSSPAERTDTQYF

j_call: TRBJ1-6
v_call: TRBV27
cdr3_aa: CASSFGGGASPLHF

j_call: TRBJ1-6
v_call: TRBV4-1
cdr3_aa: CASSQRDNSALHF

j_call: TRBJ2-5
v_call: TRBV6-5
cdr3_aa: CASSSGPGQETQYF

j_call: TRBJ1-2
v_call: TRBV7-9
cdr3_aa: CASSSWLYGGYTF

j_call: TRBJ2-3
v_call: TRBV18
cdr3_aa: CASSPDPGSGKRSTDTQYF

j_call: TRBJ2-3
v_call: TRBV5-1
cdr3_aa: CASTSGGPPDTQYF

j_call: TRBJ2-5
v_call: TRBV7-8
cdr3_aa: CASSFRTAGKETQYF

j_call: -
v_call: TRBV27
cdr3_aa: CASTRSKGSNEQYF

j_call: TRBJ2-3
v_call: TRBV5-4
cdr3_aa: CASSLQSGLAVSSTDTQYF

j_call: TRBJ1-2
v_call: TRBV5-6
cdr3_aa: CASSYGTGVLYGYTF

j_call: TRBJ2-7
v_call: TRBV6-1
cdr3_aa: CASSVTTGPEQYF

j_call: TRBJ1-4
v_call: TRBV10-2
cdr3_aa: CASSEWEGEKLFF

j_call: TRBJ1-2
v_call: TRBV4-1
cdr3_aa: CASSHTEQGDYGYTF

j_call: TRBJ2-1
v_call: TRBV2
cdr3_aa: CASSEDRSYNEQFF

j_call: TRBJ2-7
v_call: TRBV11-2
cdr3_aa: CASSFQGSGHEQYF

j_call: TRBJ2-7
v_call: TRBV5-6
cdr3_aa: CASSSRDRGPGQYF

j_call: TRBJ2-3
v_call: TRBV5-1
cdr3_aa: CASSLSADTQYF

j_call: TRBJ1-2
v_call: TRBV27
cdr3_aa: CASSLVGNYGYTF

j_call: TRBJ2-2
v_call: TRBV19
cdr3_aa: CASSIGPLGRGELFF

j_call: TRBJ2-2
v_call: TRBV28
cdr3_aa: CASSPGLAGGTGELFF

j_call: TRBJ1-1
v_call: TRBV7-2
cdr3_aa: CASSLAVPMNTEAFF

j_call: TRBJ2-5
v_call: TRBV28
cdr3_aa: CASMAGQETQYF

j_call: TRBJ2-2
v_call: TRBV30
cdr3_aa: CAWSIHTGELFF

j_call: TRBJ2-7
v_call: TRBV28
cdr3_aa: CASIGAGVIHEQYF

j_call: TRBJ2-4
v_call: TRBV5-6
cdr3_aa: CASSLLSVAKNIQYF

j_call: TRBJ2-2
v_call: TRBV5-1
cdr3_aa: CASSLGTAHSTGELFF

j_call: TRBJ1-5
v_call: TRBV4-1
cdr3_aa: CASSQVGGNQPQHF

j_call: TRBJ2-1
v_call: TRBV6-1
cdr3_aa: CASRPEGHEQFF

j_call: TRBJ1-5
v_call: TRBV28
cdr3_aa: CASSLPGTGRNQPQHF

j_call: TRBJ2-1
v_call: TRBV28
cdr3_aa: CASSQWTSGSVGNEQFF

j_call: TRBJ1-1
v_call: TRBV19
cdr3_aa: CASSMMEPGRAFF

j_call: TRBJ2-2
v_call: TRBV14
cdr3_aa: CASSPLGAGITGELFF

j_call: TRBJ2-7
v_call: TRBV5-1
cdr3_aa: CASRVRGQIGSYEQYF

j_call: TRBJ2-2
v_call: TRBV6-1
cdr3_aa: CASSAKLLAGANTGELFF

j_call: TRBJ2-4
v_call: TRBV4-2
cdr3_aa: CASSQGLGTEIAKNIQYF

j_call: TRBJ2-3
v_call: TRBV9
cdr3_aa: CASSVARGTDTQYF

j_call: TRBJ1-4
v_call: TRBV15
cdr3_aa: CATSRNPNYNEKLFF

j_call: TRBJ1-2
v_call: TRBV28
cdr3_aa: CASSLGKRQGSYTF

j_call: TRBJ2-7
v_call: TRBV19
cdr3_aa: CASRPKQGFHEQYF

j_call: TRBJ2-1
v_call: TRBV19
cdr3_aa: CASSPRTSGRAEQFF

j_call: TRBJ2-1
v_call: TRBV4-2
cdr3_aa: CASSPSGGALNEQFF